Listed here are 14 T cell receptor beta chains from one sample, sequenced in a study of cytomegalovirus exposure and HLA in healthy donors. The PCR had 60 Vbeta and 13 Jbeta primers. Libraries were prepared by immunoSEQ multiplex PCR; TCRdb keeps only in-frame clonotypes and omits some of them. The data show about 140,000 clones, 55% to 75% seen once. What was sequenced was PBMCs. These receptors were obtained from a man between 45 and 60 years old in good health and CMV-seropositive.

V usage is TRBV4-1 and J usage is TRBJ2-4; TRBD2 aligns across 10 bases. Germline V gives CDR1 MGHRA, CDR2 YSYEKL. V lost 1 base and J lost 1; bases outside the gene matches: 13. This CDR3 is 20 amino acids long. The DNA for the CDR3 is TGCGCCAGCAGCCAAGCTCTGTCTAGCGGGAGAGGGGGGGCCAAAAACATTCAGTACTTC. Protein product: CASSQALSSGRGGAKNIQYF.

Of note for this clone: The junction departs from germline at one end; a sequencing error may be responsible. The rearrangement uses TRBV15 and TRBJ2-6, with D perhaps TRBD2 (7 bases). Germline V gene lookup returns CDR1 LNHNV and CDR2 YYDKDF (reference sequence). This CDR3 contains 15 residues. CDR3 sequence (DNA): TGTGCCATCAGCAGGGGAGGGGCTGGGGCCAACGTCCTGACTTTC. Encoded protein: CAISRGGAGANVLTF.

This clone was seen a few times. The chain is built from TRBV6-1 and TRBJ2-1; D might be TRBD2 (6 bases). The length of the CDR3 is 15 residues. Germline V gene lookup returns CDR1 MNHNS and CDR2 SASEGT. Trimming took 4 bases from V and 7 from J, leaving 17 bases between them. Here the CDR3 reads CASSGLAFMVNEQFF. CDR3 DNA: TGTGCCAGCAGTGGTCTAGCGTTCATGGTTAATGAGCAGTTCTTC.

About this clone itself: Other DNA variants within this sample encode the same CDR3. This chain uses TRBV18 with TRBJ1-1; weak D call: TRBD1 (6 bases). Germline values: CDR1 KGHSH, CDR2 LQKENI. V shed 3 bases and J shed 1 base, with 9 bases lying between them. This CDR3 contains 14 residues. The CDR3 DNA follows: TGTGCCAGCTCACCGTTACAGGGGAACACTGAAGCTTTCTTT. This translates into CASSPLQGNTEAFF.

To note about this clone: At one end, the junction sequence differs from germline, possibly due to a read error. V and J are TRBV5-1 and TRBJ1-2; 8 bases match TRBD1. Germline CDR1 is SGHRS and CDR2 is YFSETQ. CDR3 length: 13 amino acids. CDR3 loop: CASSPDRVYDYTF. DNA of the CDR3: TGCGCCAGCAGTCCGGACAGGGTCTATGACTACACCTTC.

This clone was seen more than once but under ten times. A read error may produce the germline difference seen at one junction end. The chain carries TRBV7-9 and TRBJ2-2; D call uncertain. Germline CDR1 and CDR2: SEHNR and FQNEAQ (reference sequence). The CDR3 loop spans 12 amino acids. As DNA, the CDR3 is TGTTCCAGCAGCTTCTCGGTCGGGGAGCTGTTTTTT. Encoded protein: CSSSFSVGELFF.

This clone was counted once. The chain combines TRBV11-2 with TRBJ2-5; 9 bases fit TRBD1. Germline V lookup: CDR1 SGHAT, CDR2 FQNNGV. The CDR3 runs 14 residues. The V gene end was trimmed by 3 bases and the J gene end by 5 bases; junction bases not matched to a gene: 4. The CDR3 is CASSFTGGEETQYF. The CDR3 nucleotides are TGTGCCAGCAGCTTTACAGGGGGCGAGGAGACCCAGTACTTC.

This sequence joins TRBV4-1 and TRBJ2-7; TRBD1 is a possible D gene (6 bases). This CDR3 is 14 amino acids long. The germline V gene encodes CDR1 MGHRA and CDR2 YSYEKL. Trimming stripped 3 bases from V and 3 bases from J, with 12 bases between. The CDR3 loop is CASSHRDNYYEQYF. CDR3 DNA sequence: TGCGCCAGCAGCCATCGGGACAACTACTACGAGCAGTACTTC.

This chain connects TRBV5-1 to TRBJ2-5; no clear D gene. V shed 0 bases and J shed 5 bases, with 17 bases lying between them. Germline V gene lookup returns CDR1 SGHRS and CDR2 YFSETQ. CDR3 size: 16 residues. CDR3 DNA sequence: TGCGCCAGCAGCTTGGAGTACGGCAGGATCACGGAGACCCAGTACTTC. Protein product: CASSLEYGRITETQYF.

V gene TRBV5-1 combines with J gene TRBJ1-1, with D perhaps TRBD1 (6 bases). V lost 5 bases and J 3 bases, leaving 17 bases between the germline ends. CDR1 and CDR2 from the germline V gene are SGHRS and YFSETQ. This CDR3 comprises 15 residues. Here the CDR3 reads CASRYPGGSDTEAFF. The CDR3, as DNA: TGCGCCAGCAGATACCCGGGGGGCTCAGACACTGAAGCTTTCTTT.

The CDR3 coding sequence is TGTGCCAGCAGCTCGCTCTCCAGAAGAAGTGGTGACTATGGCTACACCTTC. Translation: CASSSLSRRSGDYGYTF. The chain recombines TRBV5-6 with TRBJ1-2; D is undetermined. The germline V gene has CDR1 SGHDT and CDR2 YYEEEE. The length of the CDR3 is 17 residues. Trimming removed 3 bases at V and 3 bases at J, with 21 bases between. Full variable domain (remainder filled in from reference TRBV5-6 and TRBJ1-2): DAGVTQSPTHLIKTRGQQVTLRCSPKSGHDTVSWYQQALGQGPQFIFQYYEEEERQRGNFPDRFSGHQFPNYSSELNVNALLLGDSALYLCASSSLSRRSGDYGYTFGSGTRLTVV.

This clone has just one count. The chain combines TRBV4-1 with TRBJ2-2; D call uncertain. Trimming left V 1 base short and J 6 bases short, with 12 bases between. Germline loops: CDR1 MGHRA, CDR2 YSYEKL. CDR3 length: 15 residues. This CDR3 is CASSQVDGASGELFF. CDR3 in DNA: TGCGCCAGCAGCCAAGTCGACGGAGCGTCCGGGGAGCTGTTTTTT.

As DNA, the CDR3 is TGTGCCTCAAACCCCCAGGGAGGGAGCAACGAGCAGTACTTC. Protein sequence: CASNPQGGSNEQYF. This chain links TRBV10-3 with TRBJ2-7; 7 bases fit TRBD2. Germline V gene data show CDR1 as ENHRY and CDR2 as SYGVKD. The CDR3 has 14 residues. J gave up 5 bases and V 11 bases, and 15 bases lay outside the gene matches.

This sequence joins TRBV6-6 and TRBJ1-3, with no clear D. CDR1 is MNHNY, CDR2 SVGAGI, per germline (reference sequence). This CDR3 is 14 amino acids long. V gave up 2 bases and J gave up 0 bases, with 5 bases separating them. This CDR3 reads CASSYGPSGNTIYF. CDR3 coding DNA: TGTGCCAGCAGTTACGGGCCCTCTGGAAACACCATATATTTT.